The 17 T cell receptor beta chains below come from one sample, sequenced in a study of blood T cell repertoires in COVID-19. The protocol was immunoSEQ multiplex PCR, while the TCRdb copy is restricted to in-frame clones and leaves out a portion. Of some 200,000 clones listed, approximately 85% were seen once; the top ten hold about 12%. The specimen was PBMCs or T cells enriched from blood (not recorded which). The source of these receptors is a man in his forties who had recovered from COVID-19.

The chain joins TRBV3-1 (or the pseudogene TRBV3-2) to TRBJ1-5; 7 nucleotides align to TRBD1. Trimming cost V 4 bases and J 2 bases; bases outside gene matches: 5. The CDR3 has 15 amino acids. The V gene's germline CDR1 is LGHDT and CDR2 YNNKEL (reference sequence). For the CDR3, the DNA is TGTGCCAGCAGCCCTACAGGGGATGGCAATCAGCCCCAGCATTTT. It translates to CASSPTGDGNQPQHF.

The chain uses TRBV7-6 and TRBJ2-1; weak D call: TRBD2 (6 bases). In germline, CDR1 is SGHVS, CDR2 FNYEAQ. This CDR3 has 16 amino acids. V dropped 1 base and J dropped 4 bases, with 14 bases sitting between them. CDR3 DNA: TGTGCCAGCAGCTTAGAAGGCGCGGGGCTATACAATGAGCAGTTCTTC. The encoded protein is CASSLEGAGLYNEQFF.

The genes are TRBV2 and TRBJ1-1; D gene ambiguous. The germline gives CDR1 SNHLY, CDR2 FYNNEI. This CDR3 has 16 amino acids. V lost 6 bases to trimming and J lost 2 bases, with 19 bases between them. As DNA, the CDR3 is TGTGCCAGCAGGCCCCCACAAACGGCGGGTAACACTGAAGCTTTCTTT. Protein sequence: CASRPPQTAGNTEAFF.

This chain joins TRBV5-1 and TRBJ2-3; 14 bases are shared with TRBD2. Per germline, CDR1 SGHRS and CDR2 YFSETQ. This CDR3 comprises 17 residues. Losses at the gene ends were 0 bases for V and 6 bases for J; bases not matched to a gene: 6. The CDR3 nucleotides are TGCGCCAGCAGCTTGGGACTAGCGGGAGGGCCAGATGATACGCAGTATTTT. As protein: CASSLGLAGGPDDTQYF.

The chain combines TRBV7-2 with TRBJ2-2, with 9 bases that match TRBD2. The CDR3 runs to 17 residues. CDR1 is SGHTA, CDR2 FQGNSA, per germline. With 3 bases clipped from V and 5 bases from J, the junction kept 10 bases outside the gene matches. CDR3 sequence reads: CASSFLLGGRETGELFF. As DNA, the CDR3 is TGTGCCAGCAGCTTTCTGTTAGGCGGGAGGGAAACCGGGGAGCTGTTTTTT.

The chain joins TRBV7-9 to TRBJ1-2; D is undetermined. The germline V and J ends were trimmed by 5 bases and 1 base, with 17 bases remaining between them. CDR3 length equals 16 residues. CDR1 and CDR2 from the germline V gene are SEHNR and FQNEAQ (reference sequence). The CDR3 coding sequence is TGTGCCAGCAGCCCCCATGGAGGGCTCTTTAACTATGGCTACACCTTC. Its translation is CASSPHGGLFNYGYTF.

The V gene is TRBV6-6, the J gene TRBJ1-1, with 11 bases matching TRBD1. CDR1 is MNHNY and CDR2 is SVGAGI in the germline V gene (reference sequence). This CDR3 has 15 amino acids. V lost 5 bases, J lost 5 bases, and 7 bases stayed unmatched. The CDR3 coding sequence is TGTGCCAGCAGTCCCGGGACAGGGGGTCGTACTGAAGCTTTCTTT. The encoded protein is CASSPGTGGRTEAFF.

V gene TRBV10-3 combines with J gene TRBJ2-2; D is possibly TRBD2 (6 bases). Trimming took 2 bases from V and 6 from J, leaving 13 bases between them. The length of the CDR3 is 15 residues. Per germline, CDR1 ENHRY and CDR2 SYGVKD. The CDR3 loop reads CAISEPRGGPGELFF. The CDR3 DNA follows: TGTGCCATCAGTGAGCCAAGGGGAGGACCCGGGGAGCTGTTTTTT.

The chain joins TRBV7-2 to TRBJ1-1; 7 nucleotides agree with TRBD1. V trimming: 4 bases; J trimming: 2 bases; junction bases outside the gene matches: 4. The V gene's germline CDR1 is SGHTA and CDR2 FQGNSA. The CDR3 spans 14 residues. The CDR3 nucleotides read TGTGCCAGCAGCTACGGGACAGCCAACACTGAAGCTTTCTTT. Translation gives CASSYGTANTEAFF.

The chain uses TRBV7-8 and TRBJ2-7; D not resolved. V shed 0 bases and J shed 6 bases, with 21 bases lying between them. The CDR3 is made up of 17 amino acids. Germline V gene data show CDR1 as SGHVS and CDR2 as FQNEAQ. The CDR3 DNA reads TGTGCCAGCAGCTTAGCCCGAGGCTTTAGAATCCAAGGCGAGCAGTACTTC. Protein sequence: CASSLARGFRIQGEQYF.

The chain carries TRBV10-3 and TRBJ2-3; D is unclear. CDR3 length equals 15 residues. Trimming took 4 bases from V and 1 from J, leaving 12 bases between them. Germline V gene data show CDR1 as ENHRY and CDR2 as SYGVKD. This chain's CDR3 is CAISAEPLGTDTQYF. The CDR3 nucleotides read TGTGCCATCAGTGCCGAGCCTCTTGGCACAGATACGCAGTATTTT.

This sequence joins TRBV28 and TRBJ2-7; 10 bases fit TRBD1. CDR3 length: 15 residues. V trimming: 8 bases; J trimming: 1 base; junction bases outside the gene matches: 8. Germline V gene lookup returns CDR1 MDHEN and CDR2 SYDVKM. CDR3 nucleotide sequence: TGTGCCAGCTGCAAGGGGGGACAGGGGTCCTACGAGCAGTACTTC. As protein: CASCKGGQGSYEQYF.

The gene calls are TRBV27 and TRBJ2-3; 8 nucleotides line up with TRBD2. V lost 4 bases, J lost 2 bases, and 8 bases stayed unmatched. There are 16 residues in the CDR3. Germline V gene data show CDR1 as MNHEY and CDR2 as SMNVEV (reference sequence). The chain's CDR3 is CASSSPFSGITDTQYF. The CDR3 DNA follows: TGTGCCAGCAGTTCCCCGTTTAGCGGGATCACAGATACGCAGTATTTT.

The CDR3 loop is CASSTGTSGGKYV. CDR3 nucleotide sequence: TGCGCCAGCAGTACCGGGACTAGCGGAGGAAAGTACGTC. This sequence joins TRBV10-2 and TRBJ2-7; TRBD2 agrees at 11 bases. CDR1 is WSHSY and CDR2 is SAAADI in the germline V gene. Germline trimming cut 5 bases from V and 11 bases from J; bases unmatched to any gene: 8. CDR3 length: 13 amino acids.

The V call is TRBV9, the J call TRBJ1-5, with D tentatively TRBD1 (6 bases). Per the germline V gene, CDR1 is SGDLS and CDR2 is YYNGEE. V gave up 4 bases and J gave up 6 bases, with 17 bases separating them. The CDR3 is made up of 15 amino acids. The CDR3 sequence: CASSNGGVGGQPQHF. The CDR3 region has the DNA TGTGCCAGCAGCAACGGCGGAGTAGGGGGTCAGCCCCAGCATTTT.

The J gene is TRBJ1-2, the V gene TRBV29-1; D remains unclear. CDR1 and CDR2 from the germline V gene are SQVTM and ANQGSEA. Trimming removed 0 bases at V and 8 bases at J, with 16 bases between. The CDR3 covers 14 residues. Written as DNA, the CDR3 is TGCAGCGTTGAAGAGGACTGGGAGCTATACGGCTACACCTTC. Residues: CSVEEDWELYGYTF.

V gene TRBV7-9 combines with J gene TRBJ1-5, with 9 nucleotides matching TRBD1. Trimming removed 4 bases from V and 6 bases from J; junction bases left unmatched: 7. The CDR3 has 15 amino acids. From germline, CDR1 is SEHNR and CDR2 FQNEAQ (reference sequence). This CDR3 reads CASSSGTGRSQPQHF. CDR3 DNA: TGTGCCAGCAGCTCGGGGACAGGGAGAAGTCAGCCCCAGCATTTT.